These T cell receptor beta chains were read from a single sample in a study of OX40 agonist ivuxolimab in advanced cancers. Here immunoSEQ multiplex PCR was the method, and the copy in TCRdb shows in-frame clones only, minus some. This sample has roughly 60,000 clones, with about 90% found just once. Sample: CD4+ or CD8+ T cells sorted from blood, taken in a trial of the OX40 agonist ivuxolimab. Receptors were obtained from an adult with an advanced solid tumor such as melanoma, head and neck, liver or kidney cancer. CDR3s include the opening cysteine and the closing phenylalanine or tryptophan. The order of the fields is clone size, V gene, D gene, J gene, CDR3 DNA, CDR3 protein. D genes are given only for firm matches. Only some rows state a clone size, as once, few, many or a class for expanded clones.

size: .; V: TRBV18; D: TRBD1; J: TRBJ2-7; DNA: TGTGCCAGCTCACGATCTGACAGGGGCTACGAGCAGTACTTC; CDR3: CASSRSDRGYEQYF
size: .; V: TRBV5-1; D: TRBD2; J: TRBJ2-7; DNA: TGCGCCAGCAGCTTGGTGTCCAGCGGGAGCACCTACGAGCAGTACTTC; CDR3: CASSLVSSGSTYEQYF
size: .; V: TRBV6-1; D: TRBD2; J: TRBJ2-7; DNA: TGTGCCAGCAGTGAAGCACTAGCGGGAGCATCAACCTACGAGCAGTACTTC; CDR3: CASSEALAGASTYEQYF
size: .; V: TRBV7-2; D: .; J: TRBJ2-1; DNA: TGTGCCAGCAGCCACTATATCTATGAGCAGTTCTTC; CDR3: CASSHYIYEQFF
size: .; V: TRBV7-9; D: TRBD2; J: TRBJ2-1; DNA: TGTGCCAGCAGAAGGACTAGCGGGACGCCTTCCAATGAGCAGTTCTTC; CDR3: CASRRTSGTPSNEQFF
size: .; V: TRBV7-2; D: .; J: TRBJ2-3; DNA: TGTGCCAGCCATGTGTCCGGGGCCCCAGATACGCAGTATTTT; CDR3: CASHVSGAPDTQYF
size: .; V: TRBV9; D: .; J: TRBJ2-7; DNA: TGTGCCAGCAGCGTAAATCTCGGATCCTACGAGCAGTACTTC; CDR3: CASSVNLGSYEQYF
size: .; V: TRBV5-5; D: .; J: TRBJ1-5; DNA: TGTGCCAGCAGCTTGGACAGGGCACAGCCCCAGCATTTT; CDR3: CASSLDRAQPQHF
size: few; V: TRBV7-2; D: TRBD2; J: TRBJ2-7; DNA: TGTGCCAGCAGCCGACCGGGGGGGTACGAGCAGTACTTC; CDR3: CASSRPGGYEQYF
size: .; V: TRBV20-1; D: .; J: TRBJ2-1; DNA: TGCAGTGCTAAGGCGGAAGATGAGCAGTTCTTC; CDR3: CSAKAEDEQFF